The 3 T cell receptor beta chains below all came from one sample that was sequenced in a study of blood T cell repertoires in COVID-19. Sequencing used immunoSEQ multiplex PCR; TCRdb keeps in-frame clones, though not all of them. The repertoire holds some 67,000 clones, with 85% to 90% as singletons. Sequenced sample: peripheral blood. The source is a woman aged 55-70 years with acute or convalescent COVID-19.

The rearrangement uses TRBV28 and TRBJ2-7, with D tentatively TRBD2 (5 bases). The CDR3 is 14 amino acids. V lost 5 bases to trimming and J lost 0 bases, with 11 bases between them. Germline CDR1 MDHEN, CDR2 SYDVKM. The CDR3 bases are TGTGCCAGCAGTCTAGCTAAAAGCTCCTACGAGCAGTACGTC. Protein: CASSLAKSSYEQYV.

The rearrangement joins TRBV24-1 to TRBJ1-4; 9 bases line up with TRBD1. CDR1 is KGHDR, CDR2 SFDVKD, per germline. The CDR3 loop spans 15 amino acids. J gave up 8 bases and V 4 bases, and 7 bases lay outside the gene matches. CDR3: CATSDSGQGSEKLFF. The CDR3 nucleotides read TGTGCCACCAGTGACTCCGGACAGGGGAGCGAAAAACTGTTTTTT.

This chain's CDR3 is CASSLAGTGQRRYGYTF. The CDR3 DNA reads TGTGCCAGCAGCTTAGCCGGGACAGGGCAGAGGAGATATGGCTACACCTTC. The V gene is TRBV7-9, the J gene TRBJ1-2, with 9 bases matching TRBD1. Trimming cost V 0 bases and J 5 bases; bases outside gene matches: 10. There are 17 residues in the CDR3. Germline loops: CDR1 SEHNR, CDR2 FQNEAQ (reference sequence).